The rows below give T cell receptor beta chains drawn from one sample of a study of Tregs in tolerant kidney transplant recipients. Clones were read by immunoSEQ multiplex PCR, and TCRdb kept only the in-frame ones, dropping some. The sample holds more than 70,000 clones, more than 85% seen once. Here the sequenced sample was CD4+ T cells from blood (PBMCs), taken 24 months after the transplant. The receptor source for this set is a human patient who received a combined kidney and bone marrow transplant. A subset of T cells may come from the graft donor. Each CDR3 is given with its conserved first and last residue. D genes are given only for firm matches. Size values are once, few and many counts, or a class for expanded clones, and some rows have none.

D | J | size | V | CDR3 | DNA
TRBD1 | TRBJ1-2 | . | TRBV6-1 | CASSLQGYGYTF | TGTGCCAGCAGTTTACAGGGGTATGGCTACACCTTC
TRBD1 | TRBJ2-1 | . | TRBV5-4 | CASSPRQGPPYNEQFF | TGTGCCAGCAGTCCCAGACAGGGGCCTCCCTACAATGAGCAGTTCTTC
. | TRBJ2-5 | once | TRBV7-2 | CASSRGYGETQYF | TGTGCCAGCAGTCGGGGGTACGGGGAGACCCAGTACTTC
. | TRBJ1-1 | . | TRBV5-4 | CASSLAPHRATEAFF | TGTGCCAGCAGCTTAGCCCCCCACAGGGCCACTGAAGCTTTCTTT
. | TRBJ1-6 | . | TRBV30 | CAWSVEVSPLHF | TGTGCCTGGAGTGTAGAGGTTTCACCCCTCCACTTT
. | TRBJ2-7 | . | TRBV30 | CAWSGRARGIYEQYF | TGTGCCTGGAGTGGACGGGCCCGGGGTATCTACGAGCAGTACTTC
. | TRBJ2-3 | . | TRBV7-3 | CASSRIASTDTQYF | TGTGCCAGCAGCCGAATAGCTAGCACAGATACGCAGTATTTT
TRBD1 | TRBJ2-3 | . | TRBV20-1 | CSAPDRVTQYF | TGCAGTGCACCAGACAGGGTAACGCAGTATTTT
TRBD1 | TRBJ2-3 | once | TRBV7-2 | CASSFGGTGGWQYF | TGTGCCAGCAGCTTCGGGGGGACAGGGGGTTGGCAGTATTTT
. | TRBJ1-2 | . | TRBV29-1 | CSVVDNGYTF | TGCAGCGTGGTAGACAATGGCTACACCTTC
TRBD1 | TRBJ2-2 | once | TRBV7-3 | CASSLTGPDGELFF | TGTGCCAGCAGCCTGACAGGGCCTGACGGGGAGCTGTTTTTT
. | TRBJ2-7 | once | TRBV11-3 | CASSSGLGEQYF | TGTGCCAGCAGTTCAGGACTGGGCGAGCAGTACTTC
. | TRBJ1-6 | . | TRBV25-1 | CASSELRTVSPLHF | TGTGCCAGCAGTGAACTAAGGACAGTCTCACCCCTCCACTTT
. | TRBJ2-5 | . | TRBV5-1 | CASSLSGLLAQETQYF | TGCGCCAGCAGCCTCTCAGGGCTTTTGGCGCAAGAGACCCAGTACTTC
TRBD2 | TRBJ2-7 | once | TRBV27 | CASSRLAGNYEQYF | TGTGCCAGCAGTAGACTAGCGGGCAACTACGAGCAGTACTTC
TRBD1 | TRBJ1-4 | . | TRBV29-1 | CSVEGQGNEKLFF | TGCAGCGTCGAGGGACAGGGAAATGAAAAACTGTTTTTT
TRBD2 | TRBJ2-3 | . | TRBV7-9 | CASSSRVAGGRDTQYF | TGTGCCAGCAGCTCCCGGGTAGCGGGGGGGCGAGATACGCAGTATTTT
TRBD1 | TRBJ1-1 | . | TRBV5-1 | CASGTGSVTEAFF | TGCGCCAGCGGGACAGGGAGTGTTACTGAAGCTTTCTTT
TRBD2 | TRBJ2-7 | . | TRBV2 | CASGGLAGYEQYF | TGTGCCAGCGGCGGACTAGCGGGATACGAGCAGTACTTC
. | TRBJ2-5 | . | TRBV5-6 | CASSWRSGEQYF | TGTGCCAGCAGCTGGCGGTCTGGAGAGCAGTACTTC
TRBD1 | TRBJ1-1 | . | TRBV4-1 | CASSQETGGGEAFF | TGCGCCAGCAGCCAAGAAACAGGGGGCGGTGAAGCTTTCTTT
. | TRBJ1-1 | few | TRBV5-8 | CASSLRGLGTEAFF | TGTGCCAGCAGCTTGCGCGGGTTGGGAACTGAAGCTTTCTTT
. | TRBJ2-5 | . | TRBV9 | CASSPAGQPGEYF | TGTGCCAGCAGCCCCGCGGGACAGCCCGGGGAGTACTTC
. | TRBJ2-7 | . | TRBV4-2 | CASSPEGGARGEQYF | TGTGCCAGCAGCCCCGAGGGGGGGGCACGGGGCGAGCAGTACTTC